This T cell receptor beta chain was documented in a study of blood T cell repertoires in COVID-19. At the level of the study: Italy, Spain and the United States were the sources of the convalescent and acute COVID-19 samples. Sources were T cells, B-cell-depleted T cells, or PBMCs; the material itself was cDNA or gDNA.

Measured with immunoSEQ multiplex PCR; TCRdb has only the in-frame clones, and not every one. The profile shows 8,000 or so clones, under 90% of them singletons. CDR3 length: 15 residues. Germline assignment: CDR1 SGHNT and CDR2 YYREEE (reference sequence). Unmatched junction bases numbered 5, after V lost 0 bases and J lost 4 bases. Sequencing was carried out using peripheral blood. The chain links TRBV5-4 to TRBJ2-3, with 7 bases fitting TRBD1. This TCR was recovered from a human donor in a cohort sampled during active COVID-19. Here the CDR3 DNA reads TGTGCCAGCAGCTTGGAGGGGGCACCATCAGATACGCAGTATTTT. Residues: CASSLEGAPSDTQYF.